These 14 T cell receptor beta chains were all obtained from the same sample, sequenced in a study of blood T cell repertoires in COVID-19. The repertoire was sequenced with immunoSEQ multiplex PCR; TCRdb's copy has only in-frame clones and lacks some. The sample includes approximately 88,000 clones, about 76% seen only once; the top ten take roughly a fifth. Material: peripheral blood. These receptors were taken from a woman aged 80 or older with active or convalescent COVID-19.

This clone has at least ten counts. The rearrangement joins TRBV4-3 to TRBJ1-3, with D unresolved. Trimming took 0 bases from V and 4 from J, leaving 13 bases between them. This CDR3 contains 16 residues. Germline V gene lookup returns CDR1 LGHNA and CDR2 YSLEER. The CDR3 DNA sequence: TGCGCCAGCAGCCAAGAAACGGGGTCAGGAGGAAACACCATATATTTT. It specifies CASSQETGSGGNTIYF.

This clone has just a few counts. This chain connects TRBV19 to TRBJ2-1; 10 nucleotides align to TRBD2. V was clipped by 2 bases and J by 5 bases; unmatched bases: 3. The CDR3 covers 15 residues. CDR1 is LNHDA, CDR2 SQIVND, per germline (reference sequence). In DNA form, the CDR3 reads TGTGCCAGTAGTATAACTAGCGGGGTGGACAATGAGCAGTTCTTC. Translating gives CASSITSGVDNEQFF.

This clone was seen only a few times. This sequence joins TRBV6-1 and TRBJ1-6; D gene unclear. Germline lookup yields CDR1 MNHNS and CDR2 SASEGT. The length of the CDR3 is 10 residues. Trimming took 2 bases from V and 15 from J, leaving 5 bases between them. CDR3: CASSERHLHF. As DNA, the CDR3 is TGTGCCAGCAGTGAAAGACACCTCCACTTT.

The V gene is TRBV28, the J gene TRBJ1-2; 8 bases fit TRBD1. The CDR3 is 14 amino acids. Per germline, CDR1 MDHEN and CDR2 SYDVKM. J gave up 5 bases and V 4 bases, and 6 bases lay outside the gene matches. Written as DNA, the CDR3 is TGTGCCAGCAGTTCCCGGGACAGGACTTATGGCTACACCTTC. Amino acids: CASSSRDRTYGYTF.

This sequence joins TRBV19 and TRBJ1-3; D remains ambiguous. The length of the CDR3 is 18 residues. Trimming cost V 7 bases and J 7 bases, with 29 bases left between them. The germline V gene has CDR1 LNHDA and CDR2 SQIVND (reference sequence). The CDR3 region has the DNA TGTGCCAGTACCACTACTTGGTCGGCTGGGAGCTCTCGGAACACCATATATTTT. This encodes CASTTTWSAGSSRNTIYF.

The chain has TRBV6-5 and TRBJ1-4; D perhaps matches TRBD1 (6 bases). V lost 6 bases to trimming and J lost 7 bases, with 18 bases between them. Germline CDR1 and CDR2: MNHEY and SVGAGI. The CDR3 is 15 amino acids. This CDR3 is CASRTPRGAGEKLFF. DNA of the CDR3: TGTGCCAGCAGGACCCCCAGGGGCGCGGGTGAAAAACTGTTTTTT.

The rearrangement joins TRBV3-1 (or the pseudogene TRBV3-2) to TRBJ1-5; maybe TRBD1 (5 bases). V lost 0 bases to trimming and J lost 9 bases, with 12 bases between them. The CDR3 runs to 14 residues. From germline, CDR1 is LGHDT and CDR2 YNNKEL (reference sequence). In DNA form, the CDR3 reads TGTGCCAGCAGCCAAGAGGGGCTGGTGGGGCCCCAGCATTTT. Its protein is CASSQEGLVGPQHF.

The chain couples TRBV4-3 to TRBJ2-7; no clear D. CDR3 length: 13 residues. Trimming removed 6 bases at V and 0 bases at J, with 9 bases between. Looked up from germline, CDR1 is LGHNA and CDR2 is YSLEER. The CDR3 region is CASRRESSYEQYF. CDR3 coding DNA: TGCGCCAGCAGACGAGAGAGCTCCTACGAGCAGTACTTC.

The chain recombines TRBV6-5 with TRBJ1-2; 8 bases agree with TRBD1. J gave up 3 bases and V 4 bases, and 1 base lay outside the gene matches. Germline V gene lookup returns CDR1 MNHEY and CDR2 SVGAGI. The CDR3 sequence is 13 residues long. In DNA, the CDR3 is TGTGCCAGCAGTTTGGACAGGGACTATGGCTACACCTTC. Translated: CASSLDRDYGYTF.

J is TRBJ2-5 and V is TRBV7-2, with 11 nucleotides matching TRBD2. With V trimmed by 8 bases and J by 5 bases, 10 bases remained unmatched. The CDR3 sequence is 15 residues long. Germline V gene data show CDR1 as SGHTA and CDR2 as FQGNSA. This chain's CDR3 is CASSSGGPGGETQYF. Here the CDR3 DNA reads TGTGCCAGCTCTAGCGGGGGGCCCGGTGGGGAGACCCAGTACTTC.

There are a few counts of this clone. This chain connects TRBV16 to TRBJ1-2, with a possible D match to TRBD1 (6 bases). The germline V and J ends were trimmed by 0 bases and 2 bases, with 7 bases remaining between them. Germline CDR1 reads KGHSY; CDR2 reads FQNENV. CDR3 length: 14 amino acids. CDR3 amino acids: CASSQSTGNYGYTF. The DNA for the CDR3 is TGTGCCAGCAGCCAATCTACAGGGAACTATGGCTACACCTTC.

This clone came up once. The chain recombines TRBV11-3 with TRBJ2-7; D unresolved. Trimming took off 0 bases at V and 6 bases at J, with 9 bases between the two ends. The CDR3 runs 13 residues. Germline V gives CDR1 SGHNT, CDR2 YENEEA. CDR3 sequence: CASSLDPGGEQYF. CDR3 bases: TGTGCCAGCAGCTTAGATCCGGGTGGCGAGCAGTACTTC.

This chain connects TRBV7-2 to TRBJ1-1, with D hard to call. The CDR3 extends over 12 amino acids. The germline V gene encodes CDR1 SGHTA and CDR2 FQGNSA. Trimming cost V 3 bases and J 8 bases, with 10 bases left between them. In DNA, the CDR3 is TGTGCCAGCAGCTTTCCAATGAGGGAAGCTTTCTTT. Its translation is CASSFPMREAFF.

This clone was observed a few times. This chain links TRBV6-6 with TRBJ1-3, with D hard to call. The germline CDR1 and CDR2 sequences are MNHNY and SVGAGI (reference sequence). The CDR3 spans 14 residues. The V and J ends lost 4 bases and 0 bases respectively, with 7 bases between them. DNA for the CDR3: TGTGCCAGCAGTTCTACAGACTCTGGAAACACCATATATTTT. Translation gives CASSSTDSGNTIYF.